These 5 T cell receptor beta chains originate from one sample sequenced in a study of blood T cell repertoires in COVID-19. TCRdb's table, derived via immunoSEQ multiplex PCR, lists solely in-frame clones and lacks some. The repertoire includes hundreds of thousands of clones, around nine tenths of them detected once, and over 1% sits in the top ten. The source material was peripheral blood. These TCRs come from a man aged 65 to 85 with acute or convalescent COVID-19.

The genes are TRBV7-8 and TRBJ1-2; 8 bases are shared with TRBD1. CDR3 size: 14 residues. The V and J ends lost 6 bases and 2 bases, in that order; junction bases with no gene match: 5. Germline lookup yields CDR1 SGHVS and CDR2 FQNEAQ. The CDR3 DNA sequence: TGTGCCAGCAGTAGTTCAGGGGGCAACTATGGCTACACCTTC. It yields the protein CASSSSGGNYGYTF.

This chain links TRBV7-8 with TRBJ2-3; possible D gene TRBD2, 6 bases. This CDR3 region has 13 residues. Germline lookup yields CDR1 SGHVS and CDR2 FQNEAQ. Trimming pared 3 bases from V and 5 bases from J, leaving 9 bases between. This CDR3 reads CASSFSGVDTQYF. In DNA form, the CDR3 reads TGTGCCAGCAGCTTTTCGGGGGTAGATACGCAGTATTTT.

The chain is built from TRBV2 and TRBJ1-2; 10 bases agree with TRBD1. Unmatched junction bases numbered 9, after V lost 8 bases and J lost 3 bases. The CDR3 covers 15 residues. Germline lookup yields CDR1 SNHLY and CDR2 FYNNEI. The CDR3 DNA is TGTGCCAGCCTACTACGGGGGACAGGGGACTATGGCTACACCTTC. As protein: CASLLRGTGDYGYTF.

The chain links TRBV4-3 to TRBJ1-5; D is undetermined. In germline, CDR1 is LGHNA, CDR2 YSLEER. The CDR3 spans 13 residues. V was pared by 0 bases and J by 7 bases, with 7 bases between. DNA for the CDR3: TGCGCCAGCAGCCAAGATGGAGGGCAGCCCCAGCATTTT. This gives the protein CASSQDGGQPQHF.

CDR3 amino acids: CASSFNRATEAFF. CDR3 nucleotides: TGTGCCAGCAGCTTCAACAGGGCAACTGAAGCTTTCTTT. The V and J genes are TRBV5-5 and TRBJ1-1; D is possibly TRBD1 (6 bases). The CDR3 sequence is 13 residues long. The germline V gene encodes CDR1 SGHKS and CDR2 YYEKEE (reference sequence). V was trimmed by 2 bases and J by 5 bases, leaving 10 bases between them.